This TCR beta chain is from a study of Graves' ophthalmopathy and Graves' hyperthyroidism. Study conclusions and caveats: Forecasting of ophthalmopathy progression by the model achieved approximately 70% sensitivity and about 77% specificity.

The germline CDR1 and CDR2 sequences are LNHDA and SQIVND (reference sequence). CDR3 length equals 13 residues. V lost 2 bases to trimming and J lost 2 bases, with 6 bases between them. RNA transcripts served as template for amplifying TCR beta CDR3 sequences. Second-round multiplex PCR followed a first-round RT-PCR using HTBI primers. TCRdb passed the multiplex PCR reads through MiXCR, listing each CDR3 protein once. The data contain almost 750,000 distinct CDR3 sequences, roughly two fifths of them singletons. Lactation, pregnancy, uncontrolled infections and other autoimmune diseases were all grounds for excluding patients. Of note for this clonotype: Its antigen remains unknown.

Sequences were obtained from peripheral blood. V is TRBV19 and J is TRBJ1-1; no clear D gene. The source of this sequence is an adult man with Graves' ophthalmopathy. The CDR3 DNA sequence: TGTGCCAGTAGTATACAGAGAAACACTGAAGCTTTCTTT. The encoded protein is CASSIQRNTEAFF.